Reported below is one T cell receptor (beta chain). As handled by the study authors: How many nucleated cells were present was estimated from reference gene primer amplification. This table comes from immunoSEQ multiplex PCR, and its TCRdb copy is limited to in-frame clones, with some not included. V and J calls and clone size are those listed in that table; D and trimming were worked out from the DNA. The sample consists of 270,000 or so clones, 75% to 95% of them appearing once. Germline values: CDR1 SGHVS, CDR2 FNYEAQ. CDR3 length: 17 amino acids. V lost 2 bases, J lost 6 bases, and 17 bases lay in between. The data derive from a study of blood T cell repertoires in COVID-19. Participants had their cohort set by participant-reported clinical history. Exposed participants came across a COVID-19 case within 2 weeks before study entry.

The source is a man aged 40-49 years who had been exposed to COVID-19. Specimen: PBMCs or T cells enriched from blood (not recorded which). The V and J genes are TRBV7-6 and TRBJ1-6, with D possibly being TRBD1 (5 bases). The CDR3 loop reads CASSLSNRETANSPLHF. In DNA form, the CDR3 reads TGTGCCAGCAGCTTAAGTAATCGGGAGACAGCTAATTCACCCCTCCACTTT. Full variable domain (missing parts from reference TRBV7-6 and TRBJ1-6): GAGVSQSPRYKVTKRGQDVALRCDPISGHVSLYWYRQALGQGPEFLTYFNYEAQQDKSGLPNDRFSAERPEGSISTLTIQRTEQRDSAMYRCASSLSNRETANSPLHFGNGTRLTVT.